Sequencing of this T cell receptor beta chain was carried out in a study of cytomegalovirus exposure and HLA in healthy donors. Whole-study results and caveats: Altogether, some 170 TCR beta chains were recorded as cytomegalovirus-associated.

This CDR3 is 15 amino acids long. In germline, CDR1 is MNHNS, CDR2 SASEGT. Trimming cost V 5 bases and J 2 bases, with 15 bases left between them. As to this clone: The antigen is undetermined.

PCR involved 60 Vbeta and 13 Jbeta primers. The method was immunoSEQ multiplex PCR; TCRdb's version includes in-frame clones alone and lacks a portion of them. This table holds about 120,000 clones. The sequence was collected from a man aged 18 to 30 in good health and CMV-seronegative. The chain uses TRBV6-1 and TRBJ1-2; D uncertain. The sample taken for sequencing was PBMCs. The CDR3 nucleotides are TGTGCCAGCAGTCGAGAGGGTTTTACCAACTATGGCTACACCTTC. Protein: CASSREGFTNYGYTF.